These 12 T cell receptor beta chains originate from one sample sequenced in a study of T cell clones after liver transplantation. Assay: immunoSEQ multiplex PCR; the TCRdb copy retains only in-frame clones and omits some. Of around 110,000 clones in the sample, approximately 90% were seen once. The sequences come from CD4+ T cells from blood, collected 12 months after liver transplant. The receptor set was obtained from a human patient who received a liver transplant. A share of the T cells may be of graft donor origin.

With regard to this clone: Other DNA variants within this sample encode the same CDR3. V usage is TRBV29-1 and J usage is TRBJ2-7, with D perhaps given as TRBD1 or TRBD2 (5 bases each). V was shortened by 6 bases and J by 3 bases, with 15 bases between the two germline ends. There are 13 residues in the CDR3. The V gene's germline CDR1 is SQVTM and CDR2 ANQGSEA. The CDR3 here is CSVGTGKVYEQYF. The CDR3, as DNA: TGCAGCGTAGGGACGGGGAAGGTCTACGAGCAGTACTTC.

This chain links TRBV2 with TRBJ2-5; possibly TRBD1 or TRBD2 for D (5 bases each). Per the germline V gene, CDR1 is SNHLY and CDR2 is FYNNEI. This CDR3 region has 13 residues. Trimming pared 3 bases from V and 5 bases from J, leaving 10 bases between. This chain's CDR3 is CASSDNGGETQYF. The CDR3 region has the DNA TGTGCCAGCAGTGATAATGGGGGTGAGACCCAGTACTTC.

The chain has TRBV2 and TRBJ1-2; 11 nucleotides line up with TRBD1. The CDR3 extends over 18 amino acids. Trimming removed 8 bases from V and 4 bases from J; junction bases left unmatched: 18. Germline V gene data show CDR1 as SNHLY and CDR2 as FYNNEI. The DNA for the CDR3 is TGTGCCAGCGTTAAATTCGGACAGGGGGCTGGGTCGGGCTATGGCTACACCTTC. This sequence encodes CASVKFGQGAGSGYGYTF.

The chain joins TRBV7-2 to TRBJ2-7; D ambiguous. CDR1 SGHTA and CDR2 FQGNSA come from the germline V gene. V was cut by 0 bases and J by 0 bases, with 9 bases left in between. The CDR3 is 15 residues long. The chain's CDR3 is CASSLAGLSSYEQYF. CDR3 sequence (DNA): TGTGCCAGCAGCTTAGCCGGGTTAAGCTCCTACGAGCAGTACTTC.

This clone was picked up a small number of times. The chain carries TRBV7-2 and TRBJ2-7; possibly TRBD1 or TRBD2 for D (5 bases each). With 5 bases removed from V and 7 bases from J, the gap between germline ends came to 18 bases. The CDR3 consists of 14 residues. Germline CDR1 SGHTA, CDR2 FQGNSA. The chain's CDR3 is CASSRTAGAGEQYF. The CDR3 bases are TGTGCCAGCAGCCGTACGGCCGGGGCTGGGGAGCAGTACTTC.

V and J are TRBV5-1 and TRBJ2-1; D is possibly TRBD1 or TRBD2 (7 bases each). The CDR3 covers 15 residues. Deletions cut 4 bases from V and 6 bases from J, with 17 bases between. The germline V gene encodes CDR1 SGHRS and CDR2 YFSETQ. The chain's CDR3 is CASSKGGGEFNEQFF. CDR3 DNA sequence: TGCGCCAGCAGCAAGGGAGGGGGCGAGTTCAATGAGCAGTTCTTC.

The chain joins TRBV6-5 to TRBJ2-3, with 11 nucleotides matching TRBD2. The CDR3 sequence is 16 residues long. Per germline, CDR1 MNHEY and CDR2 SVGAGI. V shed 4 bases and J 2 bases; nucleotides not matched to a gene: 5. Here the CDR3 DNA reads TGTGCCAGCAGTTTTACTAGCGGGGGACTCACAGATACGCAGTATTTT. This encodes CASSFTSGGLTDTQYF.

The chain recombines TRBV9 with TRBJ2-4; D is uncertain. Germline CDR1 reads SGDLS; CDR2 reads YYNGEE. Trimming stripped 2 bases from V and 8 bases from J, with 14 bases between. The CDR3 is 14 amino acids. CDR3 in amino acids: CASSVTNQRDIQYF. The DNA for the CDR3 is TGTGCCAGCAGCGTGACCAACCAAAGGGACATTCAGTACTTC.

In DNA, the CDR3 is TGTGCCAGCAGCCGGCTTAGACTAGCGGGAGATCACGAGACCCAGTACTTC. This codes for CASSRLRLAGDHETQYF. The chain uses TRBV21-1 and TRBJ2-5; TRBD2, as called in the table, went unchecked against the DNA. TRBV21-1 is recorded as a pseudogene. The CDR3 totals 17 residues.

V usage is TRBV5-6 and J usage is TRBJ2-7; 13 positions match TRBD2. The germline gives CDR1 SGHDT, CDR2 YYEEEE. The CDR3 covers 16 residues. The trim removed 4 bases at V and 4 bases at J, leaving 8 bases unmatched. The chain's CDR3 is CASSGGLAGNSYEQYF. The DNA of the CDR3 is TGTGCCAGCAGCGGGGGACTAGCGGGAAACTCGTACGAGCAGTACTTC.

This rearrangement joins TRBV11-1 to TRBJ2-2; D call uncertain. Trimming shortened V by 1 base and J by 0 bases, and 9 bases separated the two germline ends. The CDR3 totals 16 residues. Germline CDR1 is SGHAT and CDR2 is FQDESV (reference sequence). The CDR3 DNA reads TGTGCCAGCAGCTTAGGACCGGACCCGAACACCGGGGAGCTGTTTTTT. Encoded protein: CASSLGPDPNTGELFF. Together with reference TRBV11-1 and TRBJ2-2, the CDR3 gives the full variable domain: EAEVAQSPRYKITEKSQAVAFWCDPISGHATLYWYRQILGQGPELLVQFQDESVVDDSQLPKDRFSAERLKGVDSTLKIQPAELGDSAMYLCASSLGPDPNTGELFFGEGSRLTVL.

The chain joins TRBV23-1 to TRBJ2-7; maybe TRBD2 (6 bases). TRBV23-1 is known as an ORF, though its function is uncertain. The CDR3 is made up of 14 amino acids. Trimming stripped 7 bases from V and 3 bases from J, with 16 bases between. The CDR3 loop reads CASKGRDSIYEQYF. The CDR3 bases are TGCGCCAGCAAGGGGCGGGATTCCATCTACGAGCAGTACTTC.